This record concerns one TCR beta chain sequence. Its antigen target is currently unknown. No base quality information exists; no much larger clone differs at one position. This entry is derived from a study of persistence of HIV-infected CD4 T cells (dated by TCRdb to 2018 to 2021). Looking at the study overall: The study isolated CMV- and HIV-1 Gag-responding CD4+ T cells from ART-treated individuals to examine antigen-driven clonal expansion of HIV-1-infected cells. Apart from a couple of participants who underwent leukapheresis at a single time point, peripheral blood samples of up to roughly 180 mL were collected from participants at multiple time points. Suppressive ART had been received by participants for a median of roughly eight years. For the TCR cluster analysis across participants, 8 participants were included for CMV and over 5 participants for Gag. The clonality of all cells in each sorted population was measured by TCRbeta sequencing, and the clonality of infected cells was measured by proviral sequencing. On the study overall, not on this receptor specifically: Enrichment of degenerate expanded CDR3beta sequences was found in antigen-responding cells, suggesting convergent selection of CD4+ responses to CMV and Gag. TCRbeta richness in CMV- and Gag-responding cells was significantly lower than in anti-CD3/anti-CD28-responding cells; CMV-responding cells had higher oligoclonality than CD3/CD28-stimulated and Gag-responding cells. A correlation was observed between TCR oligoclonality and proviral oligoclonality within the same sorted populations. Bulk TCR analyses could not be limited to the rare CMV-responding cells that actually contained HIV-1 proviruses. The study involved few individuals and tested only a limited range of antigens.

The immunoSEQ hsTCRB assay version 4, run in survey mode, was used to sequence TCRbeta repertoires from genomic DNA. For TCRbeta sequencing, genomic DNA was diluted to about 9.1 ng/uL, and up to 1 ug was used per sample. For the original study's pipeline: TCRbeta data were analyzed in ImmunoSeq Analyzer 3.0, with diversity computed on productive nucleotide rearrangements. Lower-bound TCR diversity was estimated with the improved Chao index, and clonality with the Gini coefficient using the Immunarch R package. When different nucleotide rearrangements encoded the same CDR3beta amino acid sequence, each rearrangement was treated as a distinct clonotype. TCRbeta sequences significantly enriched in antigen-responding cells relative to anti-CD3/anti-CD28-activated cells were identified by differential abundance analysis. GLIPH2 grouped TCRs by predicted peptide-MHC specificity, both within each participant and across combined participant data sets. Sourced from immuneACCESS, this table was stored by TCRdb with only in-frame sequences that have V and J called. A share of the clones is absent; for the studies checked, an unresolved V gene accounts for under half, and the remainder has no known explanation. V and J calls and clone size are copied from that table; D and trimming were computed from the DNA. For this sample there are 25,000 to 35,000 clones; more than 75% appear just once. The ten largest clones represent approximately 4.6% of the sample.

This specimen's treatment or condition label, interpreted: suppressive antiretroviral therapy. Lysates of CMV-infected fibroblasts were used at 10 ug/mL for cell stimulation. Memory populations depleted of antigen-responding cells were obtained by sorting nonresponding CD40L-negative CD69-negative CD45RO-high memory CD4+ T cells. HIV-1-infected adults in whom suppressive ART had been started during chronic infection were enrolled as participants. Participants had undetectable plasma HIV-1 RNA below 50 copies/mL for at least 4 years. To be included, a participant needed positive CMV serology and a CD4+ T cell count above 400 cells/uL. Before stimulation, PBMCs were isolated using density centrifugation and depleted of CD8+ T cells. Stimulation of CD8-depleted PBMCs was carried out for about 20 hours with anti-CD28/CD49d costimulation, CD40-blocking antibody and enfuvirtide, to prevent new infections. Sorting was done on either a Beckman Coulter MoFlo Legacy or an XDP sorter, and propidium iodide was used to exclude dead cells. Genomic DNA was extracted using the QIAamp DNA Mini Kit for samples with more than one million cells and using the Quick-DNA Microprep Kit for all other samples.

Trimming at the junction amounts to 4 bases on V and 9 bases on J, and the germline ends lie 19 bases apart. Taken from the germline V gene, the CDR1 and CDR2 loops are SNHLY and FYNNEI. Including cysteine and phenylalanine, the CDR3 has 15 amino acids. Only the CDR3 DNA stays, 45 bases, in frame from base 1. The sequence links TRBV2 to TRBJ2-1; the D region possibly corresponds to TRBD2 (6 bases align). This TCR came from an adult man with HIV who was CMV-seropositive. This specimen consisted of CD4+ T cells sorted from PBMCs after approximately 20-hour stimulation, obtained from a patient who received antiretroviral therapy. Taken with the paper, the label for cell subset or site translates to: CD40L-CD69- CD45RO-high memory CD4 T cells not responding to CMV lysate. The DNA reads TGTGCCAGCAGTGCGTCCGGGACTCGGGACCCTGAGCAGTTCTTC. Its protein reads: CASSASGTRDPEQFF.